These 13 T cell receptor beta chains originate from one sample sequenced in a study of human T cells and chemical hapten exposure. TCRdb ran MiXCR on the RACE reads and lists one entry per CDR3 protein. This sample has tens of thousands of distinct CDR3 sequences, with around 10% found just once. Time point indicated: patch test 3, about 24 weeks after DPC sensitization. The treatment is: therapeutic diphenylcyclopropenone sensitization with weekly scalp DPC. Sequencing was performed on whole blood, taken in connection with sensitization to the hapten diphenylcyclopropenone (DPC). The receptors stem from a woman in her forties or fifties with alopecia areata. Some clones in this sample may be carry-over from other donors' samples.

This clonotype was detected ten times or more. CDR3 sequence (DNA): TGTGCCAGCAGCTTGGGCAGGGCCGGGTTGAATGAGCAGTTCTTC. It yields the protein CASSLGRAGLNEQFF. The chain uses TRBV13 and TRBJ2-1, with D perhaps matching TRBD1 (5 bases). Germline loops: CDR1 PRHDT, CDR2 FYEKMQ (reference sequence). The V end lost 3 bases, the J end lost 7 bases, and 16 bases lay between the germline ends. The CDR3 runs to 15 residues. The full variable domain, completed using reference TRBV13 and TRBJ2-1, is AAGVIQSPRHLIKEKRETATLKCYPIPRHDTVYWYQQGPGQDPQFLISFYEKMQSDKGSIPDRFSAQQFSDYHSELNMSSLELGDSALYFCASSLGRAGLNEQFFGPGTRLTVL.

This clonotype was detected a few times. The CDR3 loop is CSGTPSTDTQYF. CDR3 nucleotide sequence: TGCAGTGGGACTCCTAGCACAGATACGCAGTATTTT. The V and J genes are TRBV20-1 and TRBJ2-3; tentative D call: TRBD2 (5 bases). V lost 7 bases, J lost 0 bases, and 8 bases lay in between. The CDR3 runs to 12 residues. Germline V gene sequence: CDR1 DFQATT, CDR2 SNEGSKA (reference sequence).

Many counts were recorded for this clonotype. The chain joins TRBV5-1 to TRBJ1-1; no firm D call. This CDR3 contains 13 residues. V was trimmed by 2 bases and J by 1 base, leaving 6 bases between them. Germline CDR1 is SGHRS and CDR2 is YFSETQ. DNA for the CDR3: TGCGCCAGCAGCTTTGGGCCGAACACTGAAGCTTTCTTT. Protein: CASSFGPNTEAFF.

Comment on this clonotype: A single base separates this from a much larger clone, so it may be a read error. This chain links TRBV28 with TRBJ2-1; 12 bases agree with TRBD2. The CDR3 is 18 residues long. Germline lookup yields CDR1 MDHEN and CDR2 SYDVKM. The CDR3 loop is CVSSPRTLAGGPSGEQFF. The CDR3 nucleotides are TGTGTCAGCAGTCCTAGAACCCTAGCGGGAGGGCCTTCCGGTGAGCAGTTCTTC.

This clonotype was counted many times. The junction departs from the called germline gene at one end, perhaps through a read error. V gene TRBV12-3 or TRBV12-4 combines with J gene TRBJ2-7, with 12 bases that match TRBD2. The CDR3 is 14 amino acids. CDR3 loop: CASSLAGGPSEQYF. The CDR3 region has the DNA TGTGCCAGCAGTCTAGCGGGGGGGCCCTCCGAGCAGTACTTC.

This clonotype came up many times. This chain connects TRBV15 to TRBJ2-1; 10 positions agree with TRBD2. The V gene end was trimmed by 0 bases and the J gene end by 3 bases; junction bases not matched to a gene: 5. The CDR3 is 17 amino acids. Germline CDR1 LNHNV, CDR2 YYDKDF (reference sequence). The CDR3 sequence is CATSRDPLAGVYNEQFF. The CDR3 bases are TGTGCCACCAGCAGAGATCCCCTAGCGGGAGTCTACAATGAGCAGTTCTTC.

The sample holds a few counts of this clonotype. The chain joins TRBV4-3 to TRBJ2-7, with D unclear. Trimming left V 0 bases short and J 2 bases short, with 8 bases between. Germline loops: CDR1 LGHNA, CDR2 YSLEER. This CDR3 is built from 14 residues. CDR3 coding DNA: TGCGCCAGCAGCCAAGAAAAGTCTACCTACGAGCAGTACTTC. This gives the protein CASSQEKSTYEQYF.

V and J are TRBV18 and TRBJ2-7; D gene ambiguous. The germline CDR1 and CDR2 sequences are KGHSH and LQKENI. This CDR3 comprises 17 residues. The V and J ends lost 0 bases and 3 bases respectively, with 18 bases between them. The CDR3 coding sequence is TGTGCCAGCTCACCACCTGGCGGTGGCCCTAGTCTCTACGAGCAGTACTTC. Translation: CASSPPGGGPSLYEQYF.

The rearrangement uses TRBV7-2 and TRBJ2-2; TRBD1 matches 8 bases. Trimming took 4 bases from V and 1 from J; bases not matched to a gene: 8. This CDR3 spans 17 amino acids. Germline V gene data show CDR1 as SGHTA and CDR2 as FQGNSA. As DNA, the CDR3 is TGTGCCAGCAGCTCCACTCGGACAGGGCAGAACACCGGGGAGCTGTTTTTT. Translated, it gives CASSSTRTGQNTGELFF.

The chain uses TRBV7-2 and TRBJ1-1; D is undetermined. The CDR3 consists of 11 residues. Between the trimmed V and J ends, which lost 5 bases and 12 bases, there was a span of 13 bases. CDR1 and CDR2 (germline): SGHTA, FQGNSA. DNA for the CDR3: TGTGCCAGCAGCCCTAGTGCGGTAACTTTCTTT. This translates into CASSPSAVTFF.

This clonotype was picked up many times. The J gene is TRBJ1-5, the V gene TRBV29-1, with no clear D. The germline V and J ends were trimmed by 7 bases and 7 bases, with 14 bases remaining between them. The CDR3 extends over 12 amino acids. Per the germline V gene, CDR1 is SQVTM and CDR2 is ANQGSEA. In nucleotides, the CDR3 is TGCAGCGCCCTCCTTACTGGGCAGCCCCAGCATTTT. Protein sequence: CSALLTGQPQHF.

This clonotype was counted many times. V gene TRBV19 combines with J gene TRBJ1-4; D not certain. The CDR3 loop spans 13 amino acids. V lost 8 bases to trimming and J lost 10 bases, with 17 bases between them. Germline V gives CDR1 LNHDA, CDR2 SQIVND (reference sequence). The CDR3 DNA reads TGTGCCAGTGATACAGCGTCCTCTGGAAAACTGTTTTTT. Amino acids: CASDTASSGKLFF. The full variable domain, rest sourced from reference TRBV19 and TRBJ1-4, is DGGITQSPKYLFRKEGQNVTLSCEQNLNHDAMYWYRQDPGQGLRLIYYSQIVNDFQKGDIAEGYSVSREKKESFPLTVTSAQKNPTAFYLCASDTASSGKLFFGSGTQLSVL.

This clonotype was found many times. This chain uses TRBV29-1 with TRBJ2-5; D is perhaps TRBD1 or TRBD2 (5 bases each). Germline values: CDR1 SQVTM, CDR2 ANQGSEA. V was trimmed by 0 bases and J by 3 bases, leaving 11 bases between them. There are 14 residues in the CDR3. CDR3 nucleotide sequence: TGCAGCGTTGAAGATCGGGGCTGGGAAGAGACCCAGTACTTC. This encodes CSVEDRGWEETQYF.